These 2 T cell receptor beta chains originate from one sample sequenced in a study of blood T cells in healthy people across ages. Using a J-beta primer mix together with a sample-barcoded 5' primer, a second PCR was run for about 6 to 11 cycles. Using its own MiXCR run on the 5' RACE reads, TCRdb lists one record per CDR3 protein. Of about 720,000 distinct CDR3 sequences in the sample, 25% were seen once. These sequences were also reported in another study, on T cells of mothers and their children.

The sample comprised blood. Source of these receptors: a boy between 10 and 17 years old in good health.

The V and J genes are TRBV29-1 and TRBJ2-5, with TRBD1 matching over 7 bases. V shed 4 bases, J shed 5 bases, and the junction held 16 bases outside the gene matches. The CDR3 is made up of 16 amino acids. Germline V gene data show CDR1 as SQVTM and CDR2 as ANQGSEA. The CDR3 nucleotides are TGCAGCGTTGTAGATATCGTGACAGGGTGGGAGGAGACCCAGTACTTC. Its protein product is CSVVDIVTGWEETQYF.

This clonotype occurred a few times. The chain recombines TRBV14 with TRBJ2-1, with TRBD2 matching over 9 bases. V lost 1 base and J lost 7; bases outside the gene matches: 11. The germline gives CDR1 SGHDN, CDR2 FVKESK. The CDR3 extends over 17 amino acids. CDR3 loop: CASSQGAWRGGWNEQFF. The CDR3 DNA reads as TGTGCCAGCAGCCAAGGGGCTTGGCGGGGGGGATGGAATGAGCAGTTCTTC. The full variable domain, its missing parts supplied by reference TRBV14 and TRBJ2-1, is EAGVTQFPSHSVIEKGQTVTLRCDPISGHDNLYWYRRVMGKEIKFLLHFVKESKQDESGMPNNRFLAERTGGTYSTLKVQPAELEDSGVYFCASSQGAWRGGWNEQFFGPGTRLTVL.